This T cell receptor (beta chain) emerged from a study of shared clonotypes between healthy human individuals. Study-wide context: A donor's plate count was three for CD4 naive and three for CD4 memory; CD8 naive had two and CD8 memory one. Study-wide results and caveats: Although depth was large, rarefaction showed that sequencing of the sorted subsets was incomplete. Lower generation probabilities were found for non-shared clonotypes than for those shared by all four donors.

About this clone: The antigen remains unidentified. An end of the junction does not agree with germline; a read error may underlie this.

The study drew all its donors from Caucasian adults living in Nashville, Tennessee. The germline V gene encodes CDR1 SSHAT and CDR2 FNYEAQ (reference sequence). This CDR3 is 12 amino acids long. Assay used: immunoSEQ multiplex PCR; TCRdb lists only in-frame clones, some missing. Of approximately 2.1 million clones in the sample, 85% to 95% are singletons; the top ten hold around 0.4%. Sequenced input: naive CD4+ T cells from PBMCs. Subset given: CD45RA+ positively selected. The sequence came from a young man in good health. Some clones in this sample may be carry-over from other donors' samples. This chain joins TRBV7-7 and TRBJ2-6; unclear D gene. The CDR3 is CAVYSRANVLTF. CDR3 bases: TGTGCCGTATACTCTCGGGCCAACGTCCTGACTTTC.